This T cell receptor beta chain was observed in a study of CD8 T cells in ankylosing spondylitis. Study findings and constraints: Earlier studies detected some motif variants in reactive arthritis synovial fluid and blood. According to the report, clones linked to the disease were significantly enriched in matched synovial fluid samples taken from ankylosing spondylitis patients. About eight highly homologous variants made up a TCR beta motif that seemed to typify ankylosing spondylitis blood.

Germline V gives CDR1 MDHEN, CDR2 SYDVKM. V lost 5 bases and J lost 6; bases outside the gene matches: 7. There are 14 residues in the CDR3. Molecular-barcoded quantitative 5'-RACE produced these TCR beta libraries. TCRdb re-called the 5' RACE reads with MiXCR, one entry per CDR3 protein. The table records a few hundred thousand distinct CDR3 sequences, more than 20% of them present only once. This clonotype was counted only a few times. Antigen specificity is unknown. This clonotype was sampled from a male donor with ankylosing spondylitis or in good health (not recorded which). The sequenced material came from blood, either unsorted or a sorted T cell fraction (not recorded which). The gene calls are TRBV28 and TRBJ2-1; 7 positions match TRBD1. CDR3: CASSTSRDSNEQFF. CDR3 in DNA: TGTGCCAGCAGTACCTCCCGGGACAGCAATGAGCAGTTCTTC.